This T cell receptor (beta chain) is from a study of T cell clones after liver transplantation. Study context: Post-transplant blood was tracked for graft-donor-reactive T cell clones identified in a pre-transplant mixed lymphocyte reaction. Pre-transplant mixed lymphocyte reactions yielded third-party-reactive TCRbeta sequences as comparators for graft-donor-reactive sequences.

Only in-frame clones appear in the TCRdb table, and some are missing; sequencing was by immunoSEQ multiplex PCR. Of roughly 72,000 clones listed, roughly 84% are singletons. Germline V gene sequence: CDR1 SGHRS, CDR2 YFSETQ. This CDR3 is built from 15 residues. V lost 5 bases to trimming and J lost 1 base; unmatched junction nucleotides: 5. This specimen was CD4+ T cells from blood, taken 48 months after liver transplant. The chain couples TRBV5-1 to TRBJ1-5; 8 bases are a match to TRBD1. The clonotype comes from a human patient who received a liver transplant. Some T cells may be transferred from the graft donor. In nucleotides, the CDR3 is TGCGCCAGCAGGTCGACAGGGGCGAGCAATCAGCCCCAGCATTTT. It specifies CASRSTGASNQPQHF.